This T cell receptor (beta chain) appears in the sequencing data of a study of chemoradiotherapy in HPV16-positive cancers. Whole-study context: A couple of HPV16-positive patients' cells yielded candidate HPV-specific clones and common motifs.

Samples were taken several times over chemoradiotherapy. Some clones are missing from TCRdb's copy, which holds only in-frame ones; the method was immunoSEQ multiplex PCR. The sample includes 9,500 to 15,000 clones, over 60% seen only once; the top ten take around 0.94%. CDR1 and CDR2 from the germline V gene are SGHTA and FQGNSA. V shed 1 base and J shed 4 bases, with 11 bases lying between them. The CDR3 extends over 14 amino acids. Sampling took place from a patient who underwent chemoradiotherapy. V and J are TRBV7-2 and TRBJ2-7, with a tentative D call TRBD2 (5 bases). The sequence was collected from a human donor with HPV-associated anogenital cancer. The CDR3 loop reads CASSLVGLGYEQYF. In DNA, the CDR3 is TGTGCCAGCAGCTTAGTCGGACTCGGTTACGAGCAGTACTTC.